A single sample is the source of the 21 T cell receptor beta chains below, sequenced in a study of T cells in Graves' hyperthyroidism and ophthalmopathy. The CDR3 regions of TCR beta were amplified from RNA transcripts. HTBI primers were used for first-round RT-PCR of the TCR CDR3. TCRdb analysed the multiplex PCR reads with MiXCR anew, one entry per CDR3 protein. The table has fewer than 750,000 distinct CDR3 sequences, around 42% seen once; the top ten hold approximately 8.4%. Material for sequencing was peripheral blood or thyroid tissue (not recorded which). The origin of the receptors is a woman between 18 and 29 years old with Graves' hyperthyroidism.

This clonotype appeared many times. This chain links TRBV20-1 with TRBJ1-1, with unresolved D. With 1 base removed from V and 3 bases from J, the gap between germline ends came to 15 bases. CDR1 is DFQATT, CDR2 SNEGSKA, per germline (reference sequence). CDR3 length: 15 residues. The CDR3 nucleotides read TGCAGTGCTAGAGCACCACAAACTCCCGACACTGAAGCTTTCTTT. Its translation: CSARAPQTPDTEAFF.

The CDR3: CASSDPVGAGDNEQFF. The CDR3 DNA reads as TGCGCCAGCAGTGACCCGGTAGGCGCGGGAGACAATGAGCAGTTCTTC. The rearrangement links TRBV10-1 to TRBJ2-7; 7 nucleotides line up with TRBD2. The tail of the sequence fits TRBJ2-1 better, so the J call may be wrong. CDR3 length: 16 residues. Per the germline V gene, CDR1 is WNHNN and CDR2 is SYGVQD (reference sequence).

The rearrangement joins TRBV9 to TRBJ1-3, with TRBD1 matching 9 bases. The CDR3 is made up of 18 amino acids. The V gene's germline CDR1 is SGDLS and CDR2 YYNGEE. Trimming at V came to 3 bases and at J to 4 bases, leaving 14 bases not matched to a gene. The CDR3 DNA is TGTGCCAGCAGCGCAGAGATTTCTCCGGGACAGGGCGGAAACACCATATATTTT. Its translation is CASSAEISPGQGGNTIYF.

This clonotype was seen a handful of times. The chain combines TRBV2 with TRBJ1-2; tentative D call: TRBD1 (5 bases). This CDR3 comprises 13 residues. The V end lost 7 bases, the J end lost 2 bases, and 11 bases lay between the germline ends. Germline CDR1 and CDR2: SNHLY and FYNNEI. CDR3 sequence (DNA): TGTGCCAGCACTAACAGGCCGAACTATGGCTACACCTTC. Translating gives CASTNRPNYGYTF.

With regard to this clonotype: A clone one base away is much larger, so this may be a read error. The J gene is TRBJ2-7, the V gene TRBV29-1, with 8 bases aligning to TRBD1. Germline V CDR1 and CDR2: SQVTM, ANQGSEA. The CDR3 has 15 residues. CDR3 amino acids: CASSLVPGQDYEQYF. The DNA of the CDR3 is TGCGCCAGCAGCTTGGTCCCGGGACAGGACTACGAGCAGTACTTC.

This clonotype was detected many times. The CDR3 reads CASSRDPGTNYGYTF. CDR3 coding DNA: TGTGCCAGCAGCCGGGACCCAGGAACTAACTATGGCTACACCTTC. V usage is TRBV4-2 and J usage is TRBJ1-2; possibly TRBD1 for D (5 bases). This CDR3 has 15 amino acids. Trimming removed 4 bases at V and 0 bases at J, with 12 bases between. Germline V CDR1 and CDR2: LGHNA, YNFKEQ.

A note on this clonotype: At one of its ends the junction is not consistent with the germline gene, which may arise from a read error. J is TRBJ2-6 and V is TRBV7-2; TRBD2 matches 11 bases. CDR1 and CDR2 from the germline V gene are SGHTA and FQGNSA. This CDR3 has 17 amino acids. The CDR3 DNA reads as TGTGCCAGCAGCCTAGCGGGAGGTACCGCTGGGGCCAACGTCCTGACTTTC. Its protein product is CASSLAGGTAGANVLTF. Based on the CDR3 plus reference TRBV7-2 and TRBJ2-6, the full variable domain is GAGVSQSPSNKVTEKGKDVELRCDPISGHTALYWYRQSLGQGLEFLIYFQGNSAPDKSGLPSDRFSAERTGGSVSTLTIQRTQQEDSAVYLCASSLAGGTAGANVLTFGAGSRLTVL.

This chain uses TRBV4-1 with TRBJ1-5, with 9 positions matching TRBD1. Trimming took 3 bases from V and 9 from J; bases not matched to a gene: 12. The CDR3 sequence is 16 residues long. Per germline, CDR1 MGHRA and CDR2 YSYEKL. The CDR3 region is CASSQVAGQGLRPQHF. CDR3 DNA: TGCGCCAGCAGCCAGGTCGCGGGACAGGGCCTAAGGCCCCAGCATTTT.

The sample holds a few counts of this clonotype. This rearrangement joins TRBV29-1 to TRBJ2-3; 7 nucleotides align to TRBD2. V dropped 1 base and J dropped 0; count of bases not matched to a gene: 1. CDR1 and CDR2 from the germline V gene are SQVTM and ANQGSEA. This CDR3 region has 14 residues. CDR3 in DNA: TGCAGCGTTGAAGGGGACTACAGCACAGATACGCAGTATTTT. Amino acid sequence: CSVEGDYSTDTQYF.

This clonotype came up many times. The gene calls are TRBV20-1 and TRBJ2-7; tentatively, D is TRBD1 or TRBD2 (5 bases each). The V and J ends lost 2 bases and 3 bases respectively, with 8 bases between them. The CDR3 is made up of 12 amino acids. Per the germline V gene, CDR1 is DFQATT and CDR2 is SNEGSKA (reference sequence). The CDR3, as DNA: TGCAGTGCTAGACGGGACGACTACGAGCAGTACTTC. It encodes CSARRDDYEQYF.

This clonotype came up many times. CDR3 sequence: CASSLSMGANYEQYF. The CDR3 coding sequence is TGTGCCAGCAGTTTATCAATGGGGGCTAACTACGAGCAGTACTTC. The V and J genes are TRBV27 and TRBJ2-7; the D gene is possibly TRBD1 (6 bases). CDR3 length: 15 amino acids. In germline, CDR1 is MNHEY, CDR2 SMNVEV (reference sequence). Trimming removed 0 bases from V and 3 bases from J, with 12 bases in between.

This clonotype was picked up many times. This chain connects TRBV20-1 to TRBJ1-1; TRBD1 aligns across 9 bases. The V and J ends lost 5 bases and 5 bases, in that order; junction bases with no gene match: 6. This CDR3 spans 13 amino acids. Looked up from germline, CDR1 is DFQATT and CDR2 is SNEGSKA (reference sequence). CDR3 in amino acids: CSAGQGRVTEAFF. CDR3 DNA: TGCAGTGCTGGACAGGGGCGGGTGACTGAAGCTTTCTTT.

This clonotype was detected many times. CDR3 in DNA: TGTGCCAGTAGTCCCCGTGGTAGCGGGATGACCTACGAGCAGTACTTC. Its protein is CASSPRGSGMTYEQYF. This chain connects TRBV19 to TRBJ2-7; 8 bases map to TRBD2. J lost 2 bases, V lost 5 bases, and 11 bases had no gene match. CDR1 is LNHDA and CDR2 is SQIVND in the germline V gene (reference sequence). This CDR3 is 16 amino acids long.

This clonotype appeared a few times. The chain has TRBV7-8 and TRBJ1-1, with D hard to call. Germline CDR1 reads SGHVS; CDR2 reads FQNEAQ. Between the trimmed V and J ends, which lost 5 bases and 4 bases, there was a span of 14 bases. CDR3 length: 14 residues. The CDR3 nucleotides are TGTGCCAGCAGCCAGGTAGCAGGTATCACTGAAGCTTTCTTT. Its protein product is CASSQVAGITEAFF.

The V gene is TRBV7-3, the J gene TRBJ2-1; the match to TRBD2 covers 13 bases. CDR3 length equals 15 residues. V trimming: 4 bases; J trimming: 8 bases; junction bases outside the gene matches: 5. The germline V gene has CDR1 SGHTA and CDR2 FQGTGA. Here the CDR3 DNA reads TGTGCCAGCAGCTCACTAGCGGGAGGGCCCCATGAGCAGTTCTTC. This translates into CASSSLAGGPHEQFF.

This chain connects TRBV29-1 to TRBJ1-5; tentative D call: TRBD1 (5 bases). Germline V gene sequence: CDR1 SQVTM, CDR2 ANQGSEA. Trimming left V 8 bases short and J 8 bases short, with 19 bases between. This CDR3 comprises 13 residues. The CDR3 DNA reads as TGCAGCCAAGAGGACATGGGTTGGGAGCCCCAGCATTTT. It is translated as CSQEDMGWEPQHF.

This clonotype is a singleton in its sample. This chain connects TRBV29-1 to TRBJ2-1, with D unclear. V was shortened by 7 bases and J by 4 bases, with 17 bases between the two germline ends. CDR1 and CDR2 from the germline V gene are SQVTM and ANQGSEA. This CDR3 has 14 residues. In nucleotides, the CDR3 is TGCAGCGCCCTGGTTCTGAAGGGATACAATGAGCAGTTCTTC. This sequence encodes CSALVLKGYNEQFF.

Ten or more counts support this clonotype. V usage is TRBV7-8 and J usage is TRBJ2-7, with D unresolved. This CDR3 comprises 12 residues. V was pared by 1 base and J by 3 bases, with 4 bases between. Germline-derived CDR1 and CDR2 are SGHVS and FQNEAQ. CDR3 region: CASSLGVYEQYF. Here the CDR3 DNA reads TGTGCCAGCAGCTTAGGTGTCTACGAGCAGTACTTC.

This clonotype was found many times. The gene calls are TRBV19 and TRBJ1-5, with TRBD1 as a possible D gene (5 bases). This CDR3 region has 15 residues. The V and J ends lost 6 bases and 3 bases respectively, with 15 bases between them. Germline V gene data show CDR1 as LNHDA and CDR2 as SQIVND (reference sequence). The CDR3 nucleotides are TGTGCCAGTAGCACCCGGGGCAGCCTCAATCAGCCCCAGCATTTT. Its translation is CASSTRGSLNQPQHF. The whole variable domain, remainder taken from reference TRBV19 and TRBJ1-5, is DGGITQSPKYLFRKEGQNVTLSCEQNLNHDAMYWYRQDPGQGLRLIYYSQIVNDFQKGDIAEGYSVSREKKESFPLTVTSAQKNPTAFYLCASSTRGSLNQPQHFGDGTRLSIL.

This chain links TRBV10-3 with TRBJ1-6; unclear D gene. This CDR3 spans 13 amino acids. Between the trimmed V and J ends, which lost 11 bases and 6 bases, there was a span of 14 bases. Germline values: CDR1 ENHRY, CDR2 SYGVKD. As DNA, the CDR3 is TGTGCCCTCGTAAGAGCCTCTAATTCACCCCTCCACTTT. Encoded protein: CALVRASNSPLHF.

This clonotype appeared once. J is TRBJ1-6 and V is TRBV7-6; no reliable D call. V lost 5 bases and J lost 9, with 17 bases in between. The CDR3 sequence is 15 residues long. The germline V gene has CDR1 SGHVS and CDR2 FNYEAQ. CDR3 amino acids: CASSPERGRGSPLHF. CDR3 coding DNA: TGTGCCAGCAGCCCAGAACGAGGACGGGGTTCACCCCTCCACTTT. The whole variable domain, remainder taken from reference TRBV7-6 and TRBJ1-6, is GAGVSQSPRYKVTKRGQDVALRCDPISGHVSLYWYRQALGQGPEFLTYFNYEAQQDKSGLPNDRFSAERPEGSISTLTIQRTEQRDSAMYRCASSPERGRGSPLHFGNGTRLTVT.